The entry below describes one T cell receptor beta chain. Using immunoSEQ multiplex PCR, the repertoire was profiled, and TCRdb retains in-frame clones only, with some absent. The data show fewer than 200,000 clones, with roughly 87% seen just once and about 1.9% held by the top ten. The data were taken from a study of blood T cell repertoires in COVID-19. Germline trimming cut 4 bases from V and 0 bases from J; bases unmatched to any gene: 10. Germline CDR1 is SGDLS and CDR2 is YYNGEE. This CDR3 is 17 amino acids long. The chain couples TRBV9 to TRBJ1-2; TRBD1 matches at 9 bases. This clonotype was obtained from a man younger than 35 who had recovered from COVID-19. Sequenced sample: peripheral blood. The CDR3 here is CASSNPGQGGSNYGYTF. The DNA of the CDR3 is TGTGCCAGCAGCAATCCGGGACAGGGAGGCTCTAACTATGGCTACACCTTC. Together with reference TRBV9 and TRBJ1-2, the CDR3 gives the full variable domain: DSGVTQTPKHLITATGQRVTLRCSPRSGDLSVYWYQQSLDQGLQFLIQYYNGEERAKGNILERFSAQQFPDLHSELNLSSLELGDSALYFCASSNPGQGGSNYGYTFGSGTRLTVV.